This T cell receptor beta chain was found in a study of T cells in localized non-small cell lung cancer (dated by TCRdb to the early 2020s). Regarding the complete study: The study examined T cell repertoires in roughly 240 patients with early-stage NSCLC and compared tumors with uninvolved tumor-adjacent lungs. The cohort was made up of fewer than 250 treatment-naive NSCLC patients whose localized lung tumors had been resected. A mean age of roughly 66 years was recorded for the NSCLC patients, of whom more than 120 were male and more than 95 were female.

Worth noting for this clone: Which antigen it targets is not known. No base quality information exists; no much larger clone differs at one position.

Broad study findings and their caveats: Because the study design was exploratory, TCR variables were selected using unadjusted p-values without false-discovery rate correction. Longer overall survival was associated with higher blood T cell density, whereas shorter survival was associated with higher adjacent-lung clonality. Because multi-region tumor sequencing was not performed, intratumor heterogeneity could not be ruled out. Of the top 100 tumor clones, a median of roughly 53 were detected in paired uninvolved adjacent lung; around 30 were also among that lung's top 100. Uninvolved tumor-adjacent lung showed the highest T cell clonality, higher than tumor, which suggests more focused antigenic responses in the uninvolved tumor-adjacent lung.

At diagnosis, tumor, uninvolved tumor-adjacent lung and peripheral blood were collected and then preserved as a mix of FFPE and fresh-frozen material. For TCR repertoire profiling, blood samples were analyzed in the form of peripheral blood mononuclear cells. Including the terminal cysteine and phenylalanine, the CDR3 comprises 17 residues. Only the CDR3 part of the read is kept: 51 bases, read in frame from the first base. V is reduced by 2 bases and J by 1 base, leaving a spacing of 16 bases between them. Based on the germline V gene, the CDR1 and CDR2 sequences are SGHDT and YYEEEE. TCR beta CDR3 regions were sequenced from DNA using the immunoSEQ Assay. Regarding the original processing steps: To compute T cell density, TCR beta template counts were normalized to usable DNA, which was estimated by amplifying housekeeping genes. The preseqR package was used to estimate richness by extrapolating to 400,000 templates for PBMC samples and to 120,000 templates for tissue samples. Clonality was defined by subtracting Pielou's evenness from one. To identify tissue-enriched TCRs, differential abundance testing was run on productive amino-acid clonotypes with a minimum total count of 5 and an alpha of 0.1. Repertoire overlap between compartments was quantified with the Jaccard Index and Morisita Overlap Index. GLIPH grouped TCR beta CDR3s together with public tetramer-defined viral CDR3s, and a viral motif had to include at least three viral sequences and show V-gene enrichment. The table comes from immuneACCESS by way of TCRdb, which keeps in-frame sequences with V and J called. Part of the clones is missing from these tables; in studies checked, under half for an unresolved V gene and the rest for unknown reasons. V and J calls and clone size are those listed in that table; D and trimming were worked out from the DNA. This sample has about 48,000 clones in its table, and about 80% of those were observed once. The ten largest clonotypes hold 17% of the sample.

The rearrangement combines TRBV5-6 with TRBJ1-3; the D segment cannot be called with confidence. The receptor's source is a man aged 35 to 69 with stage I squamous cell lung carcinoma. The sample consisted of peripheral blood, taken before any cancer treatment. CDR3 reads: CASSFPSVLGSGNTIYF. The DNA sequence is TGTGCCAGCAGCTTTCCCTCTGTATTAGGGTCTGGAAACACCATATATTTT. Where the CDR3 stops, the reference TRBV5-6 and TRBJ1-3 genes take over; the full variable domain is DAGVTQSPTHLIKTRGQQVTLRCSPKSGHDTVSWYQQALGQGPQFIFQYYEEEERQRGNFPDRFSGHQFPNYSSELNVNALLLGDSALYLCASSFPSVLGSGNTIYFGEGSWLTVV.